The 5 T cell receptor beta chains below come from one sample, sequenced in a study of blood T cell repertoires in COVID-19. Data came from immunoSEQ multiplex PCR; TCRdb stores just in-frame clones and leaves some out. The sample contains about 250,000 clones, approximately 90% of which appear only once. The specimen sequenced was PBMCs or T cells enriched from blood (not recorded which). These receptor sequences come from a man younger than 30 who had recovered from COVID-19.

This clone appeared once. The gene calls are TRBV16 and TRBJ1-1, with D possibly being TRBD1 (5 bases). Germline V gives CDR1 KGHSY, CDR2 FQNENV. V was trimmed by 3 bases and J by 0 bases, leaving 11 bases between them. CDR3 length equals 15 residues. In nucleotides, the CDR3 is TGTGCCAGCAGCCAGGCTTTGGGGCTGAACACTGAAGCTTTCTTT. Translating it yields CASSQALGLNTEAFF.

The chain employs TRBV27 and TRBJ2-7; TRBD2 matches 9 bases. J gave up 2 bases and V 5 bases, and 1 base lay outside the gene matches. Germline lookup yields CDR1 MNHEY and CDR2 SMNVEV (reference sequence). The CDR3 covers 13 residues. DNA of the CDR3: TGTGCCAGCAGTCGGACTAGCGCCTACGAGCAGTACTTC. Translating it yields CASSRTSAYEQYF.

This clone was detected a few times. V and J are TRBV10-1 and TRBJ1-1; 7 bases fit TRBD1. This CDR3 has 13 amino acids. The germline V gene has CDR1 WNHNN and CDR2 SYGVQD (reference sequence). J gave up 8 bases and V 4 bases, and 7 bases lay outside the gene matches. The CDR3 DNA reads as TGCGCCAGCAGTGGACAGGGCCGTTCCGAAGCTTTCTTT. Protein sequence: CASSGQGRSEAFF.

The chain carries TRBV5-4 and TRBJ1-6; D perhaps matches TRBD1 (5 bases). The CDR3 runs 15 residues. Looked up from germline, CDR1 is SGHNT and CDR2 is YYREEE (reference sequence). Trimming cost V 0 bases and J 3 bases, with 7 bases left between them. The CDR3 DNA sequence: TGTGCCAGCAGCTTGGGGACAAGCTATAATTCACCCCTCCACTTT. This encodes CASSLGTSYNSPLHF.

V is TRBV28 and J is TRBJ1-1, with D unclear. Germline assignment: CDR1 MDHEN and CDR2 SYDVKM. V shed 2 bases and J shed 1 base, with 8 bases lying between them. The CDR3 consists of 14 residues. Here the CDR3 reads CASSLEGWNTEAFF. CDR3 bases: TGTGCCAGCAGTTTAGAGGGTTGGAACACTGAAGCTTTCTTT.